This is a list of T cell receptor beta chains from one sample in a study of identical twins. TCRdb passed the 5' RACE reads through MiXCR, listing each CDR3 protein once. Of hundreds of thousands of distinct CDR3 sequences listed, 7.5% were seen once; the top ten hold about 1.9%. This sample also appeared in a second study, on yellow fever vaccine responses in identical twins.

The sequencing sample was made of memory (CD45RO+) T cells sorted from blood. The receptors were sampled from a woman aged 18-29 years in good health. The conserved cysteine and the conserved F or W are not part of the CDR3 here.

j_call v_call cdr3_aa
TRBJ2-1 TRBV5-1 ASSLVSGSVDNEQF
TRBJ1-5 TRBV20-1 SARSVRSYNQPQH
TRBJ1-1 TRBV7-8 ASRDQGNTEAF
TRBJ2-5 TRBV14 ASSPERAVQETQY
TRBJ2-2 TRBV7-8 ASSLRGGRPANTGELF
TRBJ2-2 TRBV6-1 ASSTGGNTGELF
TRBJ2-4 TRBV15 ATSRRTGIKNIQY
TRBJ2-7 TRBV28 ASSQRTSGAYEQY
TRBJ1-6 TRBV28 ASSMTGILGSPLH
TRBJ2-5 TRBV3-1 ASSQGGGVETQY
TRBJ2-7 TRBV20-1 SARRGGGAYEQY
TRBJ1-1 TRBV7-6 ASSLASRTNTEAF
TRBJ2-6 TRBV15 ATSNPSGGSSGANVLT
TRBJ2-4 TRBV21-1 ASRAHGDIQY
TRBJ2-3 TRBV6-8 ASSYGKGPPPWDTDTQY
TRBJ1-2 TRBV7-9 ASSLATAQGAHGYT
TRBJ2-3 TRBV4-2 ASGPGTGRGDTQY
TRBJ2-1 TRBV20-1 SATINEQF
TRBJ1-1 TRBV7-8 ASSPTEGNTEAF
TRBJ2-5 TRBV11-2 ASSLDPGHLASETQY
TRBJ2-7 TRBV7-2 ASSLVRTGNNEQY
TRBJ1-2 TRBV5-1 ASSLLQGDYGYT
TRBJ2-7 TRBV20-1 SAREGLTRDRGRYEQY
TRBJ2-2 TRBV7-9 ASSFGGPNTGELF
TRBJ1-1 TRBV5-1 ASTPGGGERRNTEAF
TRBJ2-2 TRBV7-2 ASRPNRGPTGELF
TRBJ2-3 TRBV28 ASSPPGLAGGGTDTQY
TRBJ1-1 TRBV3-1 ASLGGRGTAF
TRBJ2-7 TRBV27 ASSPDRGFVEQY
TRBJ1-2 TRBV20-1 SASFTGSYGYT
TRBJ1-6 TRBV11-3 ANDSPGSYNSPLH
TRBJ2-3 TRBV7-2 ASSTGLAASTDTQY
TRBJ2-3 TRBV5-4 ASSSRVGGSTDTQY
TRBJ2-2 TRBV5-1 ASSWKTGTAIDRELF
TRBJ2-1 TRBV27 ASSLSMTVAFDEQF
TRBJ2-7 TRBV11-2 ASTAVGLAGSEQY
TRBJ1-1 TRBV5-1 ASSRARTGTGTEAF
TRBJ1-1 TRBV5-1 ASSSTGGREAF
TRBJ2-3 TRBV28 ASKETGPRADTQY
TRBJ2-7 TRBV2 ASTAGQFYEQY
TRBJ2-7 TRBV5-6 ASSLQGNYEQY
TRBJ2-5 TRBV10-3 AISPTALQETQY
TRBJ1-2 TRBV12-3/TRBV12-4 ATTPGQGSGYT